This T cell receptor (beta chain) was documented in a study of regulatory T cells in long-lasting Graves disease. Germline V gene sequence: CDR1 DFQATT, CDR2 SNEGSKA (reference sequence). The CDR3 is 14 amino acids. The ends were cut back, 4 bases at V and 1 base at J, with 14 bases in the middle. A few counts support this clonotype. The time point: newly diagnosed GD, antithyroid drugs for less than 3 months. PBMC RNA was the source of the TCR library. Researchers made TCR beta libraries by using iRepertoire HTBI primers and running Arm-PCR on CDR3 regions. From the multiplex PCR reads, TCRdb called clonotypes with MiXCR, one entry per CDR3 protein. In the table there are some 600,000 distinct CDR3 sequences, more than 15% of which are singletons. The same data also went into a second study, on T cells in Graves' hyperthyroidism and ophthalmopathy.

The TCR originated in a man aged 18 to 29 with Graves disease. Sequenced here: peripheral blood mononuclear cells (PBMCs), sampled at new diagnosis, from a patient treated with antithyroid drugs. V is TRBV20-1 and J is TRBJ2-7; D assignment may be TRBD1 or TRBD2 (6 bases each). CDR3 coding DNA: TGCAGTGCTACGCCCCTAGGGGGGTCCTACGAGCAGTACTTC. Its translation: CSATPLGGSYEQYF.